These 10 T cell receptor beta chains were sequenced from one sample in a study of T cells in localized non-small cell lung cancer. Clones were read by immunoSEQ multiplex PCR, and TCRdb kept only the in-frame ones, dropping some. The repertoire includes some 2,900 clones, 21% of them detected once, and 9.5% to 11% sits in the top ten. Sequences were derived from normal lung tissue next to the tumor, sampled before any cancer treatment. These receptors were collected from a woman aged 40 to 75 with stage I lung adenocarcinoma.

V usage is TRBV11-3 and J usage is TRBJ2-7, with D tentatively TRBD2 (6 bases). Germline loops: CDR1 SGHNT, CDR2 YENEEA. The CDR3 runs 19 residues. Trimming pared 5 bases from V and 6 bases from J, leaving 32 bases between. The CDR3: CASSPRPASQLSLSGEQYF. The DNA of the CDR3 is TGTGCCAGCAGCCCTCGACCTGCGAGCCAACTGAGTCTTAGCGGCGAGCAGTACTTC.

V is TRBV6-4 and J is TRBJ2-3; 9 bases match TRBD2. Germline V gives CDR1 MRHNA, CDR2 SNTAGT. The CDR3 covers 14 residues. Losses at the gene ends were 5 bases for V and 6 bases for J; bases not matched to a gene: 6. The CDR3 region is CASSYSGGADTQYF. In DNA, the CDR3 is TGTGCCAGCAGTTATAGCGGGGGAGCCGATACGCAGTATTTT.

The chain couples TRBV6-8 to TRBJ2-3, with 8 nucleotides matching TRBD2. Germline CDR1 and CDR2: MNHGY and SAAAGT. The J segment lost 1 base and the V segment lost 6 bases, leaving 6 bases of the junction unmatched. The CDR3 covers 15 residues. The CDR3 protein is CASSLLGGGTDTQYF. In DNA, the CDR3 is TGTGCCAGCAGCCTCCTCGGGGGGGGCACAGATACGCAGTATTTT.

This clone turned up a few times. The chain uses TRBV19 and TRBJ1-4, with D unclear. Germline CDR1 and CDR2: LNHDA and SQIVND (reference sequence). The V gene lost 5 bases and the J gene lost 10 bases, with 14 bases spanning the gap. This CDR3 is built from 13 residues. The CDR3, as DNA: TGTGCCAGTAGTGAGTCCCCTCTGGGAAAACTGTTTTTT. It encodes CASSESPLGKLFF.

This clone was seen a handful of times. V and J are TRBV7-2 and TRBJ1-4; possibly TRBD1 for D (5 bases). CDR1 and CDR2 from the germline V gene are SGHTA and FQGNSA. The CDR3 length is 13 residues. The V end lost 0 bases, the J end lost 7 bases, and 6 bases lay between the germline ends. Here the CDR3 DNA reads TGTGCCAGCAGCTTAGCGGGGCTTGAAAAACTGTTTTTT. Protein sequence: CASSLAGLEKLFF.

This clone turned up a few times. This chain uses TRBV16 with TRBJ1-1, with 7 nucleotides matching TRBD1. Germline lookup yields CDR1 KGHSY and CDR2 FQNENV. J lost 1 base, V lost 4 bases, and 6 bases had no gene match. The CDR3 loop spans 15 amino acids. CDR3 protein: CASSPQGVANTEAFF. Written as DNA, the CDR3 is TGTGCCAGCAGCCCCCAGGGGGTAGCGAACACTGAAGCTTTCTTT.

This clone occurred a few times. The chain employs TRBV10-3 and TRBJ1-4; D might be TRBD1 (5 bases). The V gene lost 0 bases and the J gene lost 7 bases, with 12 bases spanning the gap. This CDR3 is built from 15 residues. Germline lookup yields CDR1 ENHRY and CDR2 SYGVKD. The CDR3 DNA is TGTGCCATCAGTGAGTCTTCCTCTGGGGGTGAAAAACTGTTTTTT. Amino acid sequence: CAISESSSGGEKLFF.

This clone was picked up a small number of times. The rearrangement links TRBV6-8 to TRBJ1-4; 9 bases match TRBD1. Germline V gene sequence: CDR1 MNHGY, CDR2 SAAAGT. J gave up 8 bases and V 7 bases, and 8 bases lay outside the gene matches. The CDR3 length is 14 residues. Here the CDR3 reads CASTQDRGGEKLFF. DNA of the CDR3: TGTGCCAGCACCCAGGACAGGGGAGGAGAAAAACTGTTTTTT.

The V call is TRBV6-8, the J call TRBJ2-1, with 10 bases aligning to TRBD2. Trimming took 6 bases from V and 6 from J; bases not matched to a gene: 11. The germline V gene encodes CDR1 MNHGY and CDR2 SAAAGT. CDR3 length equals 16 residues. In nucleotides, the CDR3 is TGTGCCAGCAGGTACACGATAGCGGGGGGTGCCAATGAGCAGTTCTTC. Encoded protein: CASRYTIAGGANEQFF.

CDR3: CASSYRQANTGELFF. The CDR3 DNA sequence: TGTGCCAGCAGTTACCGCCAGGCTAACACCGGGGAGCTGTTTTTT. The rearrangement uses TRBV6-8 and TRBJ2-2; D gene unclear. Germline assignment: CDR1 MNHGY and CDR2 SAAAGT. This CDR3 spans 15 amino acids. V was shortened by 2 bases and J by 2 bases, with 9 bases between the two germline ends.